Detailed here is one T cell receptor (beta chain). In the source study's methods: From reference gene primer amplification, estimates of nucleated cell counts were derived. Profiling relied on immunoSEQ multiplex PCR, and the TCRdb table lists in-frame clones only, not all of them. V, J and clone size reflect that table, while D and trimming were determined from the DNA. The repertoire holds 390,000 or so clones, with 70% to 90% as singletons. The sample belongs to a study of blood T cell repertoires in COVID-19. Study details: The origin of the acute and convalescent COVID-19 samples was the United States, Italy and Spain. T cells, B-cell-depleted T cells, or PBMCs provided the cDNA or gDNA that served as material.

Sequencing used peripheral blood. This clonotype was sampled from a woman aged 25 to 39 with active or convalescent COVID-19.

CDR3 sequence (DNA): TGTGCCAGCAGCTACCGACAGATGGAGACCCAGTACTTC. This translates into CASSYRQMETQYF. The rearrangement uses TRBV11-1 and TRBJ2-5; D is possibly TRBD1 (5 bases). Trimming pared 4 bases from V and 5 bases from J, leaving 11 bases between. CDR1 and CDR2 from the germline V gene are SGHAT and FQDESV (reference sequence). CDR3 size: 13 residues.